The 15 T cell receptor beta chains reported below all come from one sample, sequenced in a study of Ad26.COV2.S vaccination and SARS-CoV-2 variants. The data were produced by immunoSEQ multiplex PCR, yet TCRdb's version contains in-frame clones alone and is incomplete. The sample consists of roughly 92,000 clones, 82% of them appearing once. The sample here was peripheral blood, taken after recovery from COVID-19. These receptors all come from a human donor who had recovered from COVID-19.

The V call is TRBV28, the J call TRBJ1-4, with D perhaps matching TRBD1 (5 bases). Germline values: CDR1 MDHEN, CDR2 SYDVKM. There are 12 residues in the CDR3. Trimming pared 6 bases from V and 7 bases from J, leaving 9 bases between. The CDR3 spells CASRGPSEKLFF. In nucleotides, the CDR3 is TGTGCCAGCAGGGGGCCGAGTGAAAAACTGTTTTTT.

This clone was seen only once. The V gene is TRBV14, the J gene TRBJ2-5; 9 positions match TRBD1. J gave up 5 bases and V 6 bases, and 10 bases lay outside the gene matches. Germline V lookup: CDR1 SGHDN, CDR2 FVKESK. This CDR3 has 15 residues. CDR3 DNA sequence: TGTGCCAGCAGACAGACAGGGGGGAGTTCGGAGACCCAGTACTTC. It specifies CASRQTGGSSETQYF.

Only one count was recorded for this clone. The genes are TRBV28 and TRBJ1-3; tentative D call: TRBD1 (6 bases). Germline CDR1 and CDR2: MDHEN and SYDVKM. V was clipped by 5 bases and J by 4 bases, with 18 bases between them. The length of the CDR3 is 16 residues. DNA of the CDR3: TGTGCCAGCAGTCCGGCCCTGGGGGCCTCCGGAAACACCATATATTTT. It encodes CASSPALGASGNTIYF.

The V and J genes are TRBV7-9 and TRBJ1-2; TRBD1 matches 10 bases. V was clipped by 5 bases and J by 3 bases; unmatched bases: 3. This CDR3 has 14 residues. Germline V gives CDR1 SEHNR, CDR2 FQNEAQ (reference sequence). In nucleotides, the CDR3 is TGTGCCAGCAGCCCGGACAGGGGGGACTATGGCTACACCTTC. Encoded protein: CASSPDRGDYGYTF.

The J gene is TRBJ1-1, the V gene TRBV4-2; TRBD1 matches at 10 bases. Trimming took 5 bases from V and 3 from J; bases not matched to a gene: 3. Germline CDR1 and CDR2: LGHNA and YNFKEQ. The CDR3 length is 14 residues. As DNA, the CDR3 is TGTGCCAGCAGCTACGGGACAGGGGACACTGAAGCTTTCTTT. Amino acids: CASSYGTGDTEAFF.

V gene TRBV10-3 combines with J gene TRBJ2-2, with D possibly TRBD1 on 5 matching bases. The ends were cut back, 7 bases at V and 1 base at J, with 10 bases in the middle. The CDR3 runs to 14 residues. Germline V gives CDR1 ENHRY, CDR2 SYGVKD. This CDR3 is CAIMGQENTGELFF. CDR3 nucleotide sequence: TGTGCCATCATGGGGCAGGAGAACACCGGGGAGCTGTTTTTT.

The V call is TRBV12-5, the J call TRBJ2-7; the D gene is possibly TRBD2 (6 bases). Germline assignment: CDR1 LGHNT and CDR2 FRNRAP. Between the trimmed V and J ends, which lost 3 bases and 0 bases, there was a span of 15 bases. The CDR3 has 16 amino acids. The CDR3 loop is CASGFGLRGPSYEQYF. The DNA for the CDR3 is TGTGCTAGTGGTTTCGGGTTGCGGGGCCCCTCCTACGAGCAGTACTTC. Full variable domain (rest looked up from reference TRBV12-5 and TRBJ2-7): DARVTQTPRHKVTEMGQEVTMRCQPILGHNTVFWYRQTMMQGLELLAYFRNRAPLDDSGMPKDRFSAEMPDATLATLKIQPSEPRDSAVYFCASGFGLRGPSYEQYFGPGTRLTVT.

The chain has TRBV28 and TRBJ2-5; D remains unclear. The CDR3 totals 12 residues. V gave up 4 bases and J gave up 4 bases, with 7 bases separating them. In germline, CDR1 is MDHEN, CDR2 SYDVKM. In nucleotides, the CDR3 is TGTGCCAGCAGTTCGATGGCAGAGACCCAGTACTTC. Amino acid sequence: CASSSMAETQYF.

J is TRBJ2-3 and V is TRBV6-5; 9 nucleotides agree with TRBD1. The CDR3 contains 14 residues. V shed 4 bases, J shed 2 bases, and the junction held 1 base outside the gene matches. CDR1 and CDR2 (germline): MNHEY, SVGAGI. The chain's CDR3 is CASSWDRATDTQYF. CDR3 DNA: TGTGCCAGCAGTTGGGACAGGGCCACAGATACGCAGTATTTT.

With regard to this clone: One end of the junction is discordant with germline, which a read error may explain. This chain connects TRBV6-1 to TRBJ2-7, with TRBD2 matching over 10 bases. Germline CDR1 and CDR2: MNHNS and SASEGT. There are 14 residues in the CDR3. CDR3 nucleotides: TGTGCCAGCATTGAAGCGGGAGGGCCGTACGAGCAGTACTTC. Its protein is CASIEAGGPYEQYF.

V is TRBV27 and J is TRBJ2-1, with 15 bases fitting TRBD2. This CDR3 contains 17 residues. Germline V gene lookup returns CDR1 MNHEY and CDR2 SMNVEV (reference sequence). V dropped 4 bases and J dropped 1; count of bases not matched to a gene: 2. As DNA, the CDR3 is TGTGCCAGCAGTTGGACTAGCGGGAGGGAATCCTACAATGAGCAGTTCTTC. Its translation is CASSWTSGRESYNEQFF.

J is TRBJ2-5 and V is TRBV29-1; D gene ambiguous. This CDR3 contains 12 residues. V dropped 4 bases and J dropped 4 bases, with 10 bases sitting between them. Germline V CDR1 and CDR2: SQVTM, ANQGSEA. The CDR3 DNA follows: TGCAGCGTTGTGGTGACTCTAGAGACCCAGTACTTC. This translates into CSVVVTLETQYF.

The chain employs TRBV5-5 and TRBJ1-4; D is undetermined. Germline-derived CDR1 and CDR2 are SGHKS and YYEKEE (reference sequence). V dropped 4 bases and J dropped 8 bases, with 18 bases sitting between them. The CDR3 length is 15 residues. The CDR3 protein is CASSDSTFGREKLFF. The CDR3 nucleotides read TGTGCCAGCAGCGACTCTACGTTTGGGCGAGAAAAACTGTTTTTT.

The rearrangement uses TRBV9 and TRBJ2-7, with 9 bases identical to TRBD1. The length of the CDR3 is 14 residues. Trimming cost V 4 bases and J 5 bases; bases outside gene matches: 7. Germline lookup yields CDR1 SGDLS and CDR2 YYNGEE. CDR3 in amino acids: CASSWTGVSDEQYF. The CDR3 coding sequence is TGTGCCAGCAGCTGGACAGGGGTGAGCGACGAGCAGTACTTC. The full variable domain, completed using reference TRBV9 and TRBJ2-7, is DSGVTQTPKHLITATGQRVTLRCSPRSGDLSVYWYQQSLDQGLQFLIQYYNGEERAKGNILERFSAQQFPDLHSELNLSSLELGDSALYFCASSWTGVSDEQYFGPGTRLTVT.

The chain combines TRBV14 with TRBJ1-3; no clear D. This CDR3 region has 17 residues. The V gene lost 0 bases and the J gene lost 1 base, with 13 bases spanning the gap. Germline V gene data show CDR1 as SGHDN and CDR2 as FVKESK. The CDR3 sequence: CASSQDLLGSSGNTIYF. In DNA form, the CDR3 reads TGTGCCAGCAGCCAAGATCTTCTGGGGAGTTCTGGAAACACCATATATTTT. Drawing the rest from reference TRBV14 and TRBJ1-3, the complete variable domain is EAGVTQFPSHSVIEKGQTVTLRCDPISGHDNLYWYRRVMGKEIKFLLHFVKESKQDESGMPNNRFLAERTGGTYSTLKVQPAELEDSGVYFCASSQDLLGSSGNTIYFGEGSWLTVV.